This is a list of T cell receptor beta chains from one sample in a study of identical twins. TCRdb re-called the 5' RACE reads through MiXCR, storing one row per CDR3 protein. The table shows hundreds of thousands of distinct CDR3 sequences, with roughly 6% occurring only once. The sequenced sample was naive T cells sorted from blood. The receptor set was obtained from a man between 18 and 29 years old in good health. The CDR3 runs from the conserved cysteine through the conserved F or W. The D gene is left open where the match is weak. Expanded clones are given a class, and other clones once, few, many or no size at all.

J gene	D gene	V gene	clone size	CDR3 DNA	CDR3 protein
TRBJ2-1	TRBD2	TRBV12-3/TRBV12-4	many	TGTGCCAGCAGTTTAGGACTAGCGGGATGGAATGAGCAGTTCTTC	CASSLGLAGWNEQFF
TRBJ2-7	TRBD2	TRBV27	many	TGTGCCAGCAGTTGGGCTAGCGGGAGTTCCTACGAGCAGTACTTC	CASSWASGSSYEQYF
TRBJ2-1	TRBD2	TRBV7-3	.	TGTGCCAGCAGCTTCACTAGCGGGGGGGGAAATGAGCAGTTCTTC	CASSFTSGGGNEQFF
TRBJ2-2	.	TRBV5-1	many	TGCGCCAGCAGCTGGCGGTCGAACACCGGGGAGCTGTTTTTT	CASSWRSNTGELFF
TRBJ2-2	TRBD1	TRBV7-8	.	TGTGCCAGCAGGCCCACGCCGGGACAGAGTTACACCGGGGAGCTGTTTTTT	CASRPTPGQSYTGELFF
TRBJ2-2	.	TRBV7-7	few	TGTGCCAGCAGTCGCAGCGGACCCGGGGAGCTGTTTTTT	CASSRSGPGELFF
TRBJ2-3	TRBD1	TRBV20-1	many	TGCAGTGCTAGAGATACAGGGGAGATCACAGATACGCAGTATTTT	CSARDTGEITDTQYF
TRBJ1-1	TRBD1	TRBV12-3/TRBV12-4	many	TGTGCCAGCAGTTTTGGGACAGGAATCCTGGAAGCTTTCTTT	CASSFGTGILEAFF
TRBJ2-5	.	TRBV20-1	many	TGCAGTGCTTTAAAACAGGGAATTAAGGAGACCCAGTACTTC	CSALKQGIKETQYF
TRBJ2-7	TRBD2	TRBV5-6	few	TGTGCCAGCAGCCCGGGACTAGCGGGAGTCGTGCTCTCCTACGAGCAGTACTTC	CASSPGLAGVVLSYEQYF
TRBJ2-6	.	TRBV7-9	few	TGTGCCAGCAGCTCCAACAGGGCTGGGGCCAACGTCCTGACTTTC	CASSSNRAGANVLTF
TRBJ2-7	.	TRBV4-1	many	TGCGCCAGCAGCCAAGAAAGGCTGGCTGAAGGCTACGAGCAGTACTTC	CASSQERLAEGYEQYF
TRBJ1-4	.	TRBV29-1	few	TGCAGCGCCGCACGGGACGGTGAAAAACTGTTTTTT	CSAARDGEKLFF
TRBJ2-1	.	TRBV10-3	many	TGTGCCATCAGTGAGTCGGTAGGATACAATGAGCAGTTCTTC	CAISESVGYNEQFF
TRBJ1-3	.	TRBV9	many	TGTGCCAGCAGCGTAGGGTCCATTAACTCTGGAAACACCATATATTTT	CASSVGSINSGNTIYF
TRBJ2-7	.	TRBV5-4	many	TGTGCCAGCAGCTTGACCGATAACTCCTACGAGCAGTACTTC	CASSLTDNSYEQYF
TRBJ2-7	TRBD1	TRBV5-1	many	TGCGCCAGCAGCTACAGACAGGGATCTTACGAGCAGTACTTC	CASSYRQGSYEQYF
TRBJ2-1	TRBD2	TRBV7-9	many	TGTGCCAGCAGCCCAGGGACTAGCGGGAGGGCCTATCAGTTCTTC	CASSPGTSGRAYQFF
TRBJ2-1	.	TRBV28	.	TGTGCCAGCAGTGGCCTAGCGCCGGCCGCCAATGAGCAGTTCTTC	CASSGLAPAANEQFF
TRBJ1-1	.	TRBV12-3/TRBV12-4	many	TGTGCCAGCAGTCCGATGATTGGGTACACTGAAGCTTTCTTT	CASSPMIGYTEAFF
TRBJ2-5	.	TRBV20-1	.	TGCAGTGCTAGTCAGGAAGGAGAGACCCAGTACTTC	CSASQEGETQYF
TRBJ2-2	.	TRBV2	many	TGTGCCAGCTTTTCTCTGAACACCGGGGAGCTGTTTTTT	CASFSLNTGELFF
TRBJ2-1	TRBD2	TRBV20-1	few	TGCAGTGCCGCCCGTGGACTAGCGGACAATGAGCAGTTCTTC	CSAARGLADNEQFF
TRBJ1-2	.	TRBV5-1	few	TGCGCCAGCAGCCACGGTGGGGATGGCTACACCTTC	CASSHGGDGYTF
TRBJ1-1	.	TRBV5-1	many	TGCGCCAGCAGCTTGGGGGGACAGAACACTGAAGCTTTCTTT	CASSLGGQNTEAFF
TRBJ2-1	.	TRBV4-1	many	TGCGCCAGCAGCCAAAATTACGGGGAAGTAGCAGGCGAGCAGTTCTTC	CASSQNYGEVAGEQFF
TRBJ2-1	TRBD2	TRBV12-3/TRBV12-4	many	TGTGCCAGCAGTTTTTGGGCGGGAGGGCTCAATGAGCAGTTCTTC	CASSFWAGGLNEQFF
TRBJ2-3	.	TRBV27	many	TGTGCCAGCCGGGGTGTAGATACGCAGTATTTT	CASRGVDTQYF
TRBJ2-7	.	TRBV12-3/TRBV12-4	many	TGTGCCAGCACCAGGGGAGGGCCGTACGAGCAGTACTTC	CASTRGGPYEQYF
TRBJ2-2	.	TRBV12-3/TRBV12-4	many	TGTGCCAGCAGCCTATACGGGCTCGGGGAGCTGTTTTTT	CASSLYGLGELFF
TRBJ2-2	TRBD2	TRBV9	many	TGTGCCAGCAGCGCTAGCGGGAGTCCCGGGGAGCTGTTTTTT	CASSASGSPGELFF
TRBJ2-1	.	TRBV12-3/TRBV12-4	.	TGTGCCAGCTCCGGGTCACTAACTATATCCTACAATGAGCAGTTCTTC	CASSGSLTISYNEQFF
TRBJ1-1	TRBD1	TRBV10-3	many	TGTGCCATCAGTGGACAGGGCGAAAACACTGAAGCTTTCTTT	CAISGQGENTEAFF
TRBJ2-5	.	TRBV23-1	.	TGCGCCAGTCGTAAACAGGGTTATTGTAACCAGTACTTC	CASRKQGYCNQYF
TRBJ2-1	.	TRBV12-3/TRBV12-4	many	TGTGCCAGCATAGGTGGGGCGTCCTACAATGAGCAGTTCTTC	CASIGGASYNEQFF
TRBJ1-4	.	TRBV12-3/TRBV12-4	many	TGTGCCAGCAGTTTCCGGTCAGCAACTAATGAAAAACTGTTTTTT	CASSFRSATNEKLFF
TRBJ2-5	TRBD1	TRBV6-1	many	TGTGCCAGCAGCCCACAGGGGGCAGAGACCCAGTACTTC	CASSPQGAETQYF
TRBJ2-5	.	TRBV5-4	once	TGTGCCAGCAGCTTGGCATCTTTCCAAGAGACCCAGTACTTC	CASSLASFQETQYF
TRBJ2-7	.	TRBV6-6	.	TGTGCCAGCAGCCTACGGGAGTCAGACGAGCAGTACTTC	CASSLRESDEQYF
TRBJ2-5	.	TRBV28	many	TGTGCCAGCAGTTTGAGACTCAACCCGGAGACCCAGTACTTC	CASSLRLNPETQYF